Each of the 11 T cell receptor beta chains below was sequenced from the same sample in a study of T cells in Graves' hyperthyroidism and ophthalmopathy. RNA transcripts provided the source from which TCR beta CDR3 regions were amplified. An initial round of RT-PCR targeting the TCR CDR3 relied on the HTBI primer set. TCRdb re-called the multiplex PCR reads through MiXCR, storing one row per CDR3 protein. The sample shows about 530,000 distinct CDR3 sequences, under 20% of them seen only once. Sequencing was performed on blood. The receptors originated from a woman between 18 and 30 years old with Graves' ophthalmopathy.

This clonotype was observed many times. V and J are TRBV7-2 and TRBJ2-5; D may correspond to TRBD1 or TRBD2 (5 bases each). The CDR3 consists of 14 residues. The germline V gene has CDR1 SGHTA and CDR2 FQGNSA. V was shortened by 5 bases and J by 9 bases, with 19 bases between the two germline ends. The CDR3 sequence is CASSPGTDLGSQYF. The CDR3, as DNA: TGTGCCAGCAGCCCTGGGACGGACTTGGGATCCCAGTACTTC.

The sample holds many counts of this clonotype. Written as DNA, the CDR3 is TGTGCCAGCAGTGTTGGGACAGCGGCTAGCACAGATACGCAGTATTTT. Its translation: CASSVGTAASTDTQYF. The genes are TRBV12-3 or TRBV12-4 and TRBJ2-3, with TRBD1 matching over 7 bases. Losses at the gene ends were 5 bases for V and 0 bases for J; bases not matched to a gene: 8. This CDR3 is built from 16 residues.

This clonotype was observed many times. The chain recombines TRBV12-3 or TRBV12-4 with TRBJ2-2, with a tentative D call TRBD2 (6 bases). The V end lost 2 bases, the J end lost 6 bases, and 7 bases lay between the germline ends. The CDR3 is 13 amino acids. DNA of the CDR3: TGTGCCAGCAGTTTATCGGGAGCCGGGGAGCTGTTTTTT. It is translated as CASSLSGAGELFF.

This clonotype was recorded at least ten times. The chain has TRBV29-1 and TRBJ1-1, with D maybe TRBD1 (6 bases). The germline gives CDR1 SQVTM, CDR2 ANQGSEA. This CDR3 region has 15 residues. The ends were cut back, 1 base at V and 1 base at J, with 13 bases in the middle. In DNA form, the CDR3 reads TGCAGCGTTGAAGTACCGGGACACCGGAACACTGAAGCTTTCTTT. Protein: CSVEVPGHRNTEAFF.

The chain uses TRBV7-9 and TRBJ1-1; D call uncertain. The CDR3 covers 12 residues. CDR1 and CDR2 from the germline V gene are SEHNR and FQNEAQ (reference sequence). Trimming took 2 bases from V and 7 from J, leaving 8 bases between them. In nucleotides, the CDR3 is TGTGCCAGCAGCTTAATAGCGGTTGAAGCTTTCTTT. It is translated as CASSLIAVEAFF.

This clonotype was seen at least ten times. The V gene is TRBV5-8, the J gene TRBJ2-5; D is unclear. The CDR3 is 12 residues long. Trimming took 0 bases from V and 8 from J, leaving 8 bases between them. Germline values: CDR1 SGHTS, CDR2 YDEGEE. The CDR3 sequence: CASSLASGTQYF. In DNA, the CDR3 is TGTGCCAGCAGCTTGGCCTCGGGTACCCAGTACTTC.

This clonotype was seen many times. The gene calls are TRBV6-1 and TRBJ1-4; TRBD1 aligns across 9 bases. Losses at the gene ends were 5 bases for V and 8 bases for J; bases not matched to a gene: 9. The CDR3 is 15 amino acids. In germline, CDR1 is MNHNS, CDR2 SASEGT. This CDR3 reads CASSSSGTGKEKLFF. The CDR3 DNA reads as TGTGCCAGCAGTTCATCCGGGACAGGGAAGGAAAAACTGTTTTTT.

This clonotype was counted at least ten times. The V gene is TRBV3-1, the J gene TRBJ2-1; D might be TRBD1 (6 bases). The length of the CDR3 is 15 residues. Germline CDR1 is LGHDT and CDR2 is YNNKEL (reference sequence). The V end was cut by 0 bases, the J end by 7 bases, with 13 bases between. The CDR3 DNA sequence: TGTGCCAGCAGCCAAGATCTTGGGCAGGGGAATGAGCAGTTCTTC. Protein product: CASSQDLGQGNEQFF.

This clonotype has more than one count but fewer than ten. V usage is TRBV27 and J usage is TRBJ2-1, with TRBD1 matching 7 bases. Germline V CDR1 and CDR2: MNHEY, SMNVEV (reference sequence). Trimming at V came to 7 bases and at J to 5 bases, leaving 8 bases not matched to a gene. The CDR3 has 14 residues. In DNA, the CDR3 is TGTGCCAGCACAGCCGACAGGGTTCACAATGAGCAGTTCTTC. The encoded protein is CASTADRVHNEQFF.

In this sample, this clonotype turned up many times. The rearrangement joins TRBV20-1 to TRBJ1-5; D is unresolved. Germline assignment: CDR1 DFQATT and CDR2 SNEGSKA (reference sequence). V lost 2 bases to trimming and J lost 0 bases, with 11 bases between them. The length of the CDR3 is 15 residues. Written as DNA, the CDR3 is TGCAGTGCTAGAAGGGCGGGAGATAGCAATCAGCCCCAGCATTTT. Protein sequence: CSARRAGDSNQPQHF.

This clonotype has at least ten counts. The chain joins TRBV20-1 to TRBJ1-5; the D gene is possibly TRBD1 (5 bases). Trimming took 2 bases from V and 2 from J, leaving 16 bases between them. Germline CDR1 is DFQATT and CDR2 is SNEGSKA (reference sequence). The CDR3 has 16 amino acids. CDR3 sequence: CSARPGRGRGNQPQHF. The CDR3 bases are TGCAGTGCTAGACCGGGTAGGGGAAGGGGCAATCAGCCCCAGCATTTT.